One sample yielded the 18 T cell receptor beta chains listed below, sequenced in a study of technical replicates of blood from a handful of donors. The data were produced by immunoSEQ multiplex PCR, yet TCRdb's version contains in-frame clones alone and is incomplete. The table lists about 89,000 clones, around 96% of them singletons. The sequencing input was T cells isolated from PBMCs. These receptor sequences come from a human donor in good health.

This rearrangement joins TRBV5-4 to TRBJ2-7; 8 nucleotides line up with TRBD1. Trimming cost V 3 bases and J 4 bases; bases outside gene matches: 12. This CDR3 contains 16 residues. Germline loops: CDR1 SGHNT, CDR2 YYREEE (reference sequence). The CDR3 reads CASSYAITGTGYEQYF. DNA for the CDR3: TGTGCCAGCAGCTACGCAATAACCGGGACAGGATACGAGCAGTACTTC.

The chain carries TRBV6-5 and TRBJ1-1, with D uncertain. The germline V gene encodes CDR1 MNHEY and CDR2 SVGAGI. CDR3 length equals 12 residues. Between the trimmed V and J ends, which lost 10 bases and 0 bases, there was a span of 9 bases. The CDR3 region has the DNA TGTGCCACGGGTGCGATGAACACTGAAGCTTTCTTT. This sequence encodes CATGAMNTEAFF.

CDR3 amino acids: CAISESLVGNTIYF. The CDR3 region has the DNA TGTGCCATCAGTGAGTCGTTAGTTGGAAACACCATATATTTT. This chain uses TRBV10-3 with TRBJ1-3; D is uncertain. Germline assignment: CDR1 ENHRY and CDR2 SYGVKD. The V end lost 0 bases, the J end lost 3 bases, and 6 bases lay between the germline ends. The CDR3 is made up of 14 amino acids.

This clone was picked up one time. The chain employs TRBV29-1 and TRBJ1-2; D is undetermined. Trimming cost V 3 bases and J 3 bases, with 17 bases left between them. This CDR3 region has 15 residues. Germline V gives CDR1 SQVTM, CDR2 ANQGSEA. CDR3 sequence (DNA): TGCAGCGTTGATACCACGCGCCACCAGGACTATGGCTACACCTTC. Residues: CSVDTTRHQDYGYTF.

The CDR3 bases are TGTGCCAGCAGTTACTCCGGGACAGGGTTTGGCAATGAGCAGTTCTTC. Encoded protein: CASSYSGTGFGNEQFF. The chain recombines TRBV6-5 with TRBJ2-1; 9 bases map to TRBD1. The CDR3 consists of 16 residues. The V segment lost 0 bases and the J segment 6 bases; nucleotides outside the gene matches: 6. CDR1 and CDR2 from the germline V gene are MNHEY and SVGAGI.

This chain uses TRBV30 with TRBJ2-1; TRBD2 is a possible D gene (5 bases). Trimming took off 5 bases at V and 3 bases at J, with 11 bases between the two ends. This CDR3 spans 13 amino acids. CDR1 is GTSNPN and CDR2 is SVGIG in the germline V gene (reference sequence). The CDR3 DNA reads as TGTGCCTGGGATTACGGGAACTACAATGAGCAGTTCTTC. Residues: CAWDYGNYNEQFF.

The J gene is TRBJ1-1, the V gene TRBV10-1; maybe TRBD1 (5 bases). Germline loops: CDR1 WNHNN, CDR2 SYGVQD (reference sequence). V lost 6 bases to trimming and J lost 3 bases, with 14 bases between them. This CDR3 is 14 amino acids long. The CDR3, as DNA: TGCGCCAGCAGGGAGACAGTCTGGGACACTGAAGCTTTCTTT. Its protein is CASRETVWDTEAFF.

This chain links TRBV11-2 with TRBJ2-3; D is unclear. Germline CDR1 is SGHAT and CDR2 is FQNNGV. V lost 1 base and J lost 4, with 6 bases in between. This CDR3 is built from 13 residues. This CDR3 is CASSLGGPDTQYF. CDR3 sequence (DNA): TGTGCCAGCAGCTTAGGTGGCCCAGATACGCAGTATTTT.

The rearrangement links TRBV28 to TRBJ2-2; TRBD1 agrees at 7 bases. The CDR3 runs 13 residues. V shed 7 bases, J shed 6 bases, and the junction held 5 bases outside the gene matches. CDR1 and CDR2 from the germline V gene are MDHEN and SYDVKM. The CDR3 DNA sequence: TGTGCCAGCACCGACAGGGTATCCGGGGAGCTGTTTTTT. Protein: CASTDRVSGELFF.

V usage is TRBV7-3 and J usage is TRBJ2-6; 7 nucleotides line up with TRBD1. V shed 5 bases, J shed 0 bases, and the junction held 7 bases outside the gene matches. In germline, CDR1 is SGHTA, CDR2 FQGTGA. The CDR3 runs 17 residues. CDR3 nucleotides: TGTGCCAGCAGCCTGACAGGGTTTCTCTCTGGGGCCAACGTCCTGACTTTC. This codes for CASSLTGFLSGANVLTF.

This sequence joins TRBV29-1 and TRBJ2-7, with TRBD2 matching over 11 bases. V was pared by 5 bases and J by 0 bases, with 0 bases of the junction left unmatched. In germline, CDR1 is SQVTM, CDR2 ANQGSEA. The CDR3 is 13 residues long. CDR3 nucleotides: TGCAGCGTTACTAGCGGGAGCTCCTACGAGCAGTACTTC. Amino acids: CSVTSGSSYEQYF.

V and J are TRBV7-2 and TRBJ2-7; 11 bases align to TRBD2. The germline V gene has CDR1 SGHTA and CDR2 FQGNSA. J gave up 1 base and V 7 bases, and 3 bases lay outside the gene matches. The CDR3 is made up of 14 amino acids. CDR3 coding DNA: TGTGCCAGCACAACTAGCGGGGGTTCCTACGAGCAGTACTTC. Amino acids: CASTTSGGSYEQYF.

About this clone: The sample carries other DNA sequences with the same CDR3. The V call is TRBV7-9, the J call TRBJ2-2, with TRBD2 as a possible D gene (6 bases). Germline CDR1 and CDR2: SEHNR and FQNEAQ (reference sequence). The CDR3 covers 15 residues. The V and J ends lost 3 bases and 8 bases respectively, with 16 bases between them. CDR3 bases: TGTGCCAGCAGCTTTGGGGACTTAGAGGCTGGGGAGCTGTTTTTT. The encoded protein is CASSFGDLEAGELFF.

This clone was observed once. The CDR3: CASSPTTGYGYGYTF. For the CDR3, the DNA is TGTGCCAGCTCCCCTACAACAGGGTACGGCTATGGCTACACCTTC. This sequence joins TRBV18 and TRBJ1-2, with D maybe TRBD1 (6 bases). The CDR3 is made up of 15 amino acids. The germline V and J ends were trimmed by 6 bases and 4 bases, with 18 bases remaining between them. Per germline, CDR1 KGHSH and CDR2 LQKENI.

The CDR3, as DNA: TGTGCCAGCAGCTCTCAGGGACAGGGAAGTGAAAAACTGTTTTTT. It encodes CASSSQGQGSEKLFF. The J gene is TRBJ1-4, the V gene TRBV7-8; TRBD1 matches at 9 bases. After removal of 4 bases from V and 7 bases from J, the junction contained 7 bases not matched to a gene. Germline V gene sequence: CDR1 SGHVS, CDR2 FQNEAQ. The CDR3 runs 15 residues.

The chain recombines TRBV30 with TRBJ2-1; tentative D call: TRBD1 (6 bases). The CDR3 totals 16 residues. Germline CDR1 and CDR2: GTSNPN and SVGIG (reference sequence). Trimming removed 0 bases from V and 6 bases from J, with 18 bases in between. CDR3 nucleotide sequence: TGTGCCTGGAGTGTACTTTGGCAGCGCAGGGGCAATGAGCAGTTCTTC. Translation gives CAWSVLWQRRGNEQFF.

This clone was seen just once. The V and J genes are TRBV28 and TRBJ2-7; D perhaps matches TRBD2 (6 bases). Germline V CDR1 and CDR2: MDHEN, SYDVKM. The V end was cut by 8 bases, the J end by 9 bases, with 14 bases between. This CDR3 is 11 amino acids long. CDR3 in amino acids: CASSKRRGQYF. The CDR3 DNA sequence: TGTGCCAGCTCAAAGCGGCGGGGGCAGTACTTC. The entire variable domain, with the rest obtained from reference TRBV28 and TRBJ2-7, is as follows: DVKVTQSSRYLVKRTGEKVFLECVQDMDHENMFWYRQDPGLGLRLIYFSYDVKMKEKGDIPEGYSVSREKKERFSLILESASTNQTSMYLCASSKRRGQYFGPGTRLTVT.

In nucleotides, the CDR3 is TGTGCCTGGACAGACAGTTCACCCCTCCACTTT. Its protein product is CAWTDSSPLHF. J is TRBJ1-6 and V is TRBV30; D is perhaps TRBD1 (5 bases). Germline loops: CDR1 GTSNPN, CDR2 SVGIG (reference sequence). The CDR3 loop spans 11 amino acids. V was cut by 4 bases and J by 9 bases, with 7 bases left in between. Using reference TRBV30 and TRBJ1-6 for the parts outside the CDR3, the full variable domain is SQTIHQWPATLVQPVGSPLSLECTVEGTSNPNLYWYRQAAGRGLQLLFYSVGIGQISSEVPQNLSASRPQDRQFILSSKKLLLSDSGFYLCAWTDSSPLHFGNGTRLTVT.